These 17 T cell receptor beta chains share one sample of origin, sequenced in a study of blood T cell repertoires in COVID-19. Sequencing was performed with immunoSEQ multiplex PCR; in TCRdb, only in-frame clones are kept and a portion is missing. The data contain some 250,000 clones, 70% to 90% of them singletons. Sequencing was carried out using peripheral blood. These receptors were collected from a man aged 25-45 years with active or convalescent COVID-19.

This clone was found a few times. CDR3 bases: TGTGCCAGCAGCCGCCGGAACGCAGGATATGGCTACACCTTC. Translation: CASSRRNAGYGYTF. V is TRBV3-1 (or the pseudogene TRBV3-2) and J is TRBJ1-2, with D hard to call. The CDR3 length is 14 residues. The germline V gene encodes CDR1 LGHDT and CDR2 YNNKEL (reference sequence). V was trimmed by 4 bases and J by 5 bases, leaving 14 bases between them.

A few counts support this clone. This chain connects TRBV7-8 to TRBJ1-1; tentative D call: TRBD1 (5 bases). Trimming took 4 bases from V and 4 from J, leaving 13 bases between them. Per germline, CDR1 SGHVS and CDR2 FQNEAQ. CDR3 length: 14 residues. This CDR3 is CASSSQGLSTEAFF. CDR3 nucleotides: TGTGCCAGCAGCTCGCAGGGACTATCCACTGAAGCTTTCTTT.

The gene calls are TRBV6-5 and TRBJ1-1; D might be TRBD1 (6 bases). There are 15 residues in the CDR3. V lost 6 bases to trimming and J lost 1 base, with 15 bases between them. Germline assignment: CDR1 MNHEY and CDR2 SVGAGI. CDR3 DNA: TGTGCCAGCAGGGAGGACAGACAAAGGAACACTGAAGCTTTCTTT. It encodes CASREDRQRNTEAFF.

This clone occurred a few times. The genes are TRBV7-2 and TRBJ1-1, with D unclear. This CDR3 is built from 12 residues. The V end lost 7 bases, the J end lost 4 bases, and 10 bases lay between the germline ends. Per germline, CDR1 SGHTA and CDR2 FQGNSA. The CDR3 is CASNFGVTEAFF. Written as DNA, the CDR3 is TGTGCCAGCAACTTCGGAGTCACTGAAGCTTTCTTT. Complete variable domain (other parts from reference TRBV7-2 and TRBJ1-1): GAGVSQSPSNKVTEKGKDVELRCDPISGHTALYWYRQSLGQGLEFLIYFQGNSAPDKSGLPSDRFSAERTGGSVSTLTIQRTQQEDSAVYLCASNFGVTEAFFGQGTRLTVV.

The rearrangement links TRBV7-9 to TRBJ2-3, with D possibly TRBD2 on 6 matching bases. Per germline, CDR1 SEHNR and CDR2 FQNEAQ (reference sequence). V was pared by 5 bases and J by 2 bases, with 17 bases between. This CDR3 is built from 16 residues. The CDR3 loop is CASSPWQGGTTDTQYF. CDR3 in DNA: TGTGCCAGCAGCCCTTGGCAGGGAGGAACCACAGATACGCAGTATTTT. The full variable domain, its missing parts supplied by reference TRBV7-9 and TRBJ2-3, is DTGVSQNPRHKITKRGQNVTFRCDPISEHNRLYWYRQTLGQGPEFLTYFQNEAQLEKSRLLSDRFSAERPKGSFSTLEIQRTEQGDSAMYLCASSPWQGGTTDTQYFGPGTRLTVL.

The genes are TRBV7-2 and TRBJ1-1, with 7 nucleotides matching TRBD1. The germline V gene encodes CDR1 SGHTA and CDR2 FQGNSA. The V segment lost 5 bases and the J segment 1 base; nucleotides outside the gene matches: 7. The CDR3 has 15 amino acids. CDR3 sequence reads: CASSDTGTANTEAFF. The CDR3 DNA reads TGTGCCAGCAGCGATACCGGGACAGCGAACACTGAAGCTTTCTTT. The variable domain in full, with the rest retrieved from reference TRBV7-2 and TRBJ1-1, is GAGVSQSPSNKVTEKGKDVELRCDPISGHTALYWYRQSLGQGLEFLIYFQGNSAPDKSGLPSDRFSAERTGGSVSTLTIQRTQQEDSAVYLCASSDTGTANTEAFFGQGTRLTVV.

The chain links TRBV6-5 to TRBJ1-3; 7 bases align to TRBD1. The length of the CDR3 is 13 residues. Germline CDR1 reads MNHEY; CDR2 reads SVGAGI. Losses at the gene ends were 5 bases for V and 4 bases for J; bases not matched to a gene: 2. The CDR3 coding sequence is TGTGCCAGCAGTAGGGGGCCCGGAAACACCATATATTTT. It codes for CASSRGPGNTIYF.

This clone was counted only a few times. This chain uses TRBV6-2 or TRBV6-3 with TRBJ2-5, with D possibly matching TRBD2 (5 bases). V was pared by 2 bases and J by 7 bases, with 17 bases between. The germline V gene has CDR1 MNHEY and CDR2 SVGEGT. The CDR3 extends over 15 amino acids. The CDR3 spells CASSYLIYQLGTQYF. The CDR3 nucleotides read TGTGCCAGCAGTTACCTAATTTATCAACTAGGGACCCAGTACTTC.

This chain joins TRBV10-1 and TRBJ2-1; 8 nucleotides align to TRBD2. The germline CDR1 and CDR2 sequences are WNHNN and SYGVQD (reference sequence). V shed 7 bases and J 6 bases; nucleotides not matched to a gene: 5. The CDR3 runs 13 residues. CDR3 loop: CASTGTSPNEQFF. Here the CDR3 DNA reads TGCGCCAGCACCGGGACTAGTCCCAATGAGCAGTTCTTC.

J is TRBJ1-6 and V is TRBV15; 8 bases are shared with TRBD1. Germline CDR1 and CDR2: LNHNV and YYDKDF (reference sequence). The CDR3 contains 15 residues. V lost 5 bases and J lost 9; bases outside the gene matches: 9. The CDR3 spells CATSLDRGPSSPLHF. As DNA, the CDR3 is TGTGCCACCAGCCTCGACAGGGGTCCTAGTTCACCCCTCCACTTT.

DNA for the CDR3: TGTGCCAGCAGTCCTAGAGACAGGGGGCCAACTGAAGCTTTCTTT. Its translation: CASSPRDRGPTEAFF. The V gene is TRBV27, the J gene TRBJ1-1; the match to TRBD1 covers 10 bases. Germline values: CDR1 MNHEY, CDR2 SMNVEV (reference sequence). V lost 5 bases and J lost 5; bases outside the gene matches: 8. This CDR3 comprises 15 residues.

This clone has a single count. V is TRBV5-6 and J is TRBJ2-7, with a weak D call TRBD1 (5 bases). Between the trimmed V and J ends, which lost 0 bases and 0 bases, there was a span of 7 bases. Germline values: CDR1 SGHDT, CDR2 YYEEEE. The CDR3 has 14 amino acids. The CDR3 DNA sequence: TGTGCCAGCAGCTTGGTGACAGACTCCTACGAGCAGTACTTC. Translation: CASSLVTDSYEQYF.

The chain is built from TRBV25-1 and TRBJ2-3; 7 bases are a match to TRBD2. Trimming cost V 2 bases and J 0 bases; bases outside gene matches: 5. The CDR3 contains 16 residues. The germline gives CDR1 MGHDK, CDR2 SYGVNS. CDR3 sequence: CASSERLASSTDTQYF. As DNA, the CDR3 is TGTGCCAGCAGTGAACGACTAGCATCGAGCACAGATACGCAGTATTTT.

This clone was recorded a few times. The V gene is TRBV7-9, the J gene TRBJ2-1; D unresolved. From germline, CDR1 is SEHNR and CDR2 FQNEAQ (reference sequence). V was clipped by 8 bases and J by 15 bases, with 14 bases between them. The CDR3 extends over 10 amino acids. CDR3 protein: CASATSTLFF. CDR3 coding DNA: TGTGCCAGCGCAACTTCCACTCTGTTCTTC.

In its sample, this clone was seen once. CDR3 amino acids: CAWSPPRQATWVQETQYF. In DNA form, the CDR3 reads TGTGCCTGGAGTCCTCCGCGACAGGCGACGTGGGTTCAAGAGACCCAGTACTTC. The chain uses TRBV30 and TRBJ2-5; D perhaps matches TRBD1 (6 bases). Trimming stripped 2 bases from V and 2 bases from J, with 24 bases between. The CDR3 consists of 18 residues. CDR1 and CDR2 (germline): GTSNPN, SVGIG (reference sequence).

The chain has TRBV5-6 and TRBJ1-2, with D possibly being TRBD1 (5 bases). Trimming took off 3 bases at V and 4 bases at J, with 10 bases between the two ends. Germline CDR1 reads SGHDT; CDR2 reads YYEEEE. CDR3 length: 13 amino acids. The CDR3 sequence: CASSYWGGYGYTF. CDR3 bases: TGTGCCAGCAGCTACTGGGGGGGCTATGGCTACACCTTC. The whole variable domain, remainder taken from reference TRBV5-6 and TRBJ1-2, is DAGVTQSPTHLIKTRGQQVTLRCSPKSGHDTVSWYQQALGQGPQFIFQYYEEEERQRGNFPDRFSGHQFPNYSSELNVNALLLGDSALYLCASSYWGGYGYTFGSGTRLTVV.

V is TRBV3-1 (or the pseudogene TRBV3-2) and J is TRBJ1-1, with D unresolved. The germline gives CDR1 LGHDT, CDR2 YNNKEL (reference sequence). Trimming removed 1 base at V and 6 bases at J, with 9 bases between. The CDR3 totals 13 residues. CDR3 nucleotides: TGTGCCAGCAGCCAAGGTGAGGTCTCTGAAGCTTTCTTT. The encoded protein is CASSQGEVSEAFF.